The 7 T cell receptor beta chains below all came from one sample that was sequenced in a study of shared clonotypes between healthy human individuals. Using immunoSEQ multiplex PCR, the repertoire was profiled, and TCRdb retains in-frame clones only, with some absent. In the table there are approximately 2.5 million clones, around 90% of which are singletons. The sample taken for sequencing was naive CD4+ T cells sorted from blood. Stated subset: CD45RA+ positively selected. These receptors all come from a man younger than 35 in good health.

This chain joins TRBV2 and TRBJ1-5; possibly TRBD1 for D (5 bases). V was pared by 3 bases and J by 6 bases, with 12 bases between. The CDR3 spans 14 residues. Germline loops: CDR1 SNHLY, CDR2 FYNNEI. The CDR3 DNA is TGTGCCAGCAGTGACCAGGGACGGGGTCAGCCCCAGCATTTT. Protein sequence: CASSDQGRGQPQHF. The full variable domain, with the rest looked up from reference TRBV2 and TRBJ1-5, is EPEVTQTPSHQVTQMGQEVILRCVPISNHLYFYWYRQILGQKVEFLVSFYNNEISEKSEIFDDQFSVERPDGSNFTLKIRSTKLEDSAMYFCASSDQGRGQPQHFGDGTRLSIL.

Comment on this clone: The identical CDR3 is also encoded by other nucleotide sequences in the sample. The rearrangement joins TRBV2 to TRBJ1-4, with 7 bases lining up with TRBD1. This CDR3 is built from 15 residues. CDR1 is SNHLY and CDR2 is FYNNEI in the germline V gene. The trim removed 6 bases at V and 0 bases at J, leaving 4 bases unmatched. In DNA, the CDR3 is TGTGCCAGCAGCGAACAGGGGCCAACTAATGAAAAACTGTTTTTT. It encodes CASSEQGPTNEKLFF.

The chain has TRBV6-5 and TRBJ1-3; D is unresolved. V lost 4 bases to trimming and J lost 0 bases, with 7 bases between them. Looked up from germline, CDR1 is MNHEY and CDR2 is SVGAGI. The CDR3 has 14 residues. The CDR3 DNA reads TGTGCCAGCAGTTCTATTAGCTCTGGAAACACCATATATTTT. This sequence encodes CASSSISSGNTIYF.

This chain joins TRBV18 and TRBJ2-5; D is perhaps TRBD2 (5 bases). CDR1 KGHSH and CDR2 LQKENI come from the germline V gene. The ends were cut back, 3 bases at V and 6 bases at J, with 5 bases in the middle. The CDR3 totals 11 residues. The CDR3 sequence is CASSPGKTQYF. For the CDR3, the DNA is TGTGCCAGCTCACCCGGGAAGACCCAGTACTTC. The full variable domain, its missing parts supplied by reference TRBV18 and TRBJ2-5, is NAGVMQNPRHLVRRRGQEARLRCSPMKGHSHVYWYRQLPEEGLKFMVYLQKENIIDESGMPKERFSAEFPKEGPSILRIQQVVRGDSAAYFCASSPGKTQYFGPGTRLLVL.

The chain uses TRBV6-5 and TRBJ2-1; 14 nucleotides line up with TRBD2. The V segment lost 4 bases and the J segment 10 bases; nucleotides outside the gene matches: 9. Germline V gives CDR1 MNHEY, CDR2 SVGAGI. The CDR3 has 16 amino acids. This CDR3 reads CASSWGGLAGGGEQFF. The CDR3 coding sequence is TGTGCCAGCAGTTGGGGCGGACTAGCGGGAGGTGGAGAGCAGTTCTTC.

The chain employs TRBV11-2 and TRBJ2-7; D unresolved. The ends were cut back, 6 bases at V and 0 bases at J, with 12 bases in the middle. CDR1 SGHAT and CDR2 FQNNGV come from the germline V gene. There are 14 residues in the CDR3. Written as DNA, the CDR3 is TGTGCCAGCAGGGCAGCGCTGAGCTCCTACGAGCAGTACTTC. It specifies CASRAALSSYEQYF.

This clone showed up just once. The chain couples TRBV5-1 to TRBJ1-2, with 7 bases matching TRBD1. CDR3 length: 13 amino acids. Germline V gene lookup returns CDR1 SGHRS and CDR2 YFSETQ. The V and J ends lost 0 bases and 8 bases, in that order; junction bases with no gene match: 4. The CDR3 nucleotides are TGCGCCAGCAGCTTGGATAGGGGGCCGGGCTACACCTTC. As protein: CASSLDRGPGYTF.